This TCR beta chain came from a study of blood T cell repertoires in COVID-19. Study-level information: Sites across the United States, Italy and Spain contributed samples from acute and convalescent COVID-19. The cDNA or gDNA used as material had been derived from T cells, B-cell-depleted T cells, or PBMCs.

Trimming took 4 bases from V and 1 from J; bases not matched to a gene: 2. The CDR3 contains 16 residues. Germline values: CDR1 SGHTA, CDR2 FQGNSA. Under the authors' procedure: Nucleated cell counts were estimated from reference gene primer amplification. TCRdb's table, derived via immunoSEQ multiplex PCR, lists solely in-frame clones and lacks some. V, J and clone size are those of that table, while D and trimming were read from the DNA. Here the sample spans some 200,000 clones, 70% to 90% being singletons. Input material: peripheral blood. This receptor was obtained from a man in his sixties with active or convalescent COVID-19. The rearrangement links TRBV7-2 to TRBJ2-3; 13 bases fit TRBD2. CDR3 in DNA: TGTGCCAGCAGCTCCGGACTAGCGGGGGGCACAGATACGCAGTATTTT. Encoded protein: CASSSGLAGGTDTQYF. The whole variable domain, remainder taken from reference TRBV7-2 and TRBJ2-3, is GAGVSQSPSNKVTEKGKDVELRCDPISGHTALYWYRQSLGQGLEFLIYFQGNSAPDKSGLPSDRFSAERTGGSVSTLTIQRTQQEDSAVYLCASSSGLAGGTDTQYFGPGTRLTVL.